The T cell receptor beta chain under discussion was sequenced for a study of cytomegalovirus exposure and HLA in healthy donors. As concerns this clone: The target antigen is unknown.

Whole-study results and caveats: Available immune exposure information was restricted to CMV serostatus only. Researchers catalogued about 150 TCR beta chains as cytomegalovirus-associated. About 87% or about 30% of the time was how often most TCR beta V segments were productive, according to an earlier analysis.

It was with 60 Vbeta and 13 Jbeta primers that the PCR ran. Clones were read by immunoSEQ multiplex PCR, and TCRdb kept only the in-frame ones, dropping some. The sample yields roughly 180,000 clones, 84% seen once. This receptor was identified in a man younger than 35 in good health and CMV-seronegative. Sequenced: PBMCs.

The CDR3 DNA reads as TGTGCCAGCAGCCGAAGAGCGGGACAGGGGGCCGGTTATGAGCAGTTCTTC. It translates to CASSRRAGQGAGYEQFF. The V call is TRBV7-8, the J call TRBJ2-1; 12 bases map to TRBD1. The CDR3 length is 17 residues. J was trimmed by 8 bases and V by 5 bases; bases with no gene match: 13. Germline V CDR1 and CDR2: SGHVS, FQNEAQ.